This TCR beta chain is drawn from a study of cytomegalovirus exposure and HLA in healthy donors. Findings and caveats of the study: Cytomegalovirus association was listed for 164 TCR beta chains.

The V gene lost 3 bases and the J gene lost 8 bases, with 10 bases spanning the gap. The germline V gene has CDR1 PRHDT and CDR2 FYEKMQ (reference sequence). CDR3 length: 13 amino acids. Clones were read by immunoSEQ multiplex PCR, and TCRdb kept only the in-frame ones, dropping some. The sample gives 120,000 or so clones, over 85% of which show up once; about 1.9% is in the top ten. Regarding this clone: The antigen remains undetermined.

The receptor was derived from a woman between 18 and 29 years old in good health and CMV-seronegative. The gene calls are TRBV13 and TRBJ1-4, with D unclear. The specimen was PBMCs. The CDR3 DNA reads TGTGCCAGCAGCTTTCCGGGAGACGAAAAACTGTTTTTT. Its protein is CASSFPGDEKLFF.